This entry features one TCR beta chain sequence. At least ten counts were recorded for this clonotype. The specificity of this receptor is unknown. Nothing much larger sits one base from this clone, and base qualities are not available. Library construction relied on multiplex PCR. Sequencing instrument: Illumina HiSeq 4000. CDR3 regions were amplified by Arm-PCR with iRepertoire HTBI primers to construct TCR beta libraries. Before sequencing, the PCR products underwent gel purification. In the source study's methods: Gene usage analysis of CDR3 amino acid clonotypes used the 60 to 75 TRBV and around 14 TRBJ segments found across samples. COPE and FqMerger were used to merge filtered high-quality paired reads into contigs. BLAST was used to align contigs to the IMGT TRBV, TRBD and TRBJ reference genes, and CDR3 was defined following IMGT. Highly expanded clones were defined as clonotypes with a frequency above 0.1%. Shannon entropy was used to measure repertoire diversity, and the Gini coefficient was used to measure V-J evenness. Public clonotypes were defined as clonotypes shared by more than one individual. The public reads were quality trimmed at Q25 with fastp and then assembled into clones with MiXCR by TCRdb, keeping productive beta chains. Every CDR3 protein is listed once, alongside the most common genes and DNA of its rows. None of the V and J calls come from the authors' own analysis; TCRdb made them. The sample has approximately 350,000 distinct CDR3 sequences on record, approximately 15% of them singletons. The ten biggest clones cover 25% to 30% of the sample.

This record comes from a study of regulatory T cells in long-lasting Graves disease (dated by TCRdb to 2020 to 2023). Background for the entire study: Patients with newly diagnosed Graves' disease had been on antithyroid drugs for under 3 months. Peripheral blood TCR sequencing and RNA sequencing compared persistent Graves' disease patients with newly diagnosed Graves' disease patients. The study was registered as a clinical trial and conducted in China. A total of roughly 35 samples underwent TCR sequencing: around 13 from persistent and roughly 20 from newly diagnosed Graves' disease patients. Findings and caveats that apply to the study as a whole: The authors acknowledged the small sample size as a limitation that may reduce accuracy. Sequencing and analysis were restricted to the TCR beta chain. Preferential use of TRBV28, TRBJ1-2 and TRBJ2-5 was observed in persistent disease, whereas TRBV20-1 and TRBJ2-1 were favored in newly diagnosed disease. Lower TCR Shannon entropy and fewer highly expanded clones were observed in persistent Graves' disease patients than in newly diagnosed patients, which suggested clonal expansion. Only peripheral blood was studied, because thyroid tissue, the primary lesion, was inaccessible. More public clonotypes were shared among persistent patients (fewer than 3,000) than among newly diagnosed patients (approximately 930).

The time point tag for this specimen amounts to: newly diagnosed GD, antithyroid drugs for less than 3 months. For both TCR sequencing and RNA sequencing, RNA was extracted from PBMCs using TRIzol. The diagnosis of Graves' disease followed American Thyroid Association guidelines. Recruitment of patients was carried out at an endocrinology department in Xi'an, China. Each patient gave roughly 10 milliliters of peripheral blood, collected in an EDTA anticoagulant tube. PBMCs were isolated by Ficoll Paque Plus density gradient separation without further T cell sorting. An Agilent 2100 Bioanalyzer and agarose gel were used to assess RNA quality, and a NanoDrop 2000 was used to measure RNA concentration. Reading the germline V gene (reference sequence) gives CDR1 SGHNT and CDR2 YYREEE. Compared with germline, V lacks 4 bases and J lacks 2 bases; bases without a gene match: 6. Taken from cysteine to phenylalanine, the CDR3 has 17 residues. Only the CDR3 part of the read is kept: 51 bases, read in frame from the first base.

These records were also assigned to another study, of T cells in Graves' hyperthyroidism and ophthalmopathy. The second investigation adds: Stable Graves' hyperthyroidism was defined as the absence of progression to ophthalmopathy over 18 months of follow-up. Hyperthyroidism patients were newly diagnosed, with disease duration under 2 months, and aged 18 to 65 years. The study excluded patients with uncontrolled infections, other autoimmune diseases, pregnancy or lactation. Diagnoses relied on clinical symptoms, serum thyroxine and TRAb, thyroid ultrasound and orbital computed tomography. For the first round of RT-PCR on the TCR CDR3, the HTBI primer set was used together with the Qiagen OneStep RT-PCR kit. Most expanded thyroid clonotypes (frequency above 0.001) were also detected in blood, suggesting blood repertoires may reflect thyroid immune responses. A 13 V-J signature model separated ophthalmopathy from stable hyperthyroidism, with 87.88% sensitivity and 81.08% specificity in cross-validation and 80%/75% in testing. In validation, the model predicted progression to ophthalmopathy with over 65% sensitivity and 72% to 75% specificity, a median of approximately 6.7 months before onset. TCR V-J signatures able to tell the groups apart were searched for in a discovery cohort of 95 or so patients, of whom roughly 42 had Graves' ophthalmopathy and 55 to 60 had stable Graves' hyperthyroidism. Prospective prediction of ophthalmopathy was tested in an independent validation cohort of approximately 18 hyperthyroidism patients and around 16 patients who later progressed to ophthalmopathy. The roughly 94 discovery patients were randomly split 7:3 into training and test sets. In addition, the study compared T-cell repertoires in thyroid tissue and in blood from roughly 6 Graves' hyperthyroidism patients. After sampling, hyperthyroidism patients received methimazole starting at 30 mg daily, and ophthalmopathy patients received high-dose intravenous methylprednisolone. Libraries were constructed in a second round of multiplex PCR, after which size selection and purification were carried out. Paired-end sequencing of the libraries was performed with 100 bp reads on an Illumina HiSeq2000. SOAPnuke was used to process the raw data, with reads discarded if the reads contained adapters or uncalled bases, had a mean Phred below 15, or lacked an exact constant-primer or identifier match. COPE v1.2.5 was used to merge the high-quality paired reads, and each unique nucleotide sequence was defined as a clonotype. MiTCR v1.1 was used to align clonotypes to the IMGT TRBV, TRBD and TRBJ reference segments. Analysis was restricted to V-J combinations with a frequency above 0.0001, which covered roughly 99% of repertoires. The TCS score was defined as F50 (clonal expansion) divided by E x V (chaos), with BLOSUM62-based TCRdist calculated between CDR3 peptides within each V-J. Welch's t-statistics and random forest reduced 500 to 650 V-J features to 13, which were used in a naive Bayes classifier (R e1071). No statistical method was used to set the sample size in advance, and investigators knew the group allocation. TCR Vbeta CDR3 sequencing of approximately 140 peripheral blood samples (under 45 ophthalmopathy, about 80 hyperthyroidism and 17 progressor patients) is reported in the paper.

The clonotype was recovered from a middle-aged man with Graves disease. Donor details come from another sample of the same person, matched by shared clones. The chain couples TRBV5-4 to TRBJ2-5, with 15 bases aligning to TRBD2. Sample: peripheral blood mononuclear cells (PBMCs), taken at new diagnosis, from a patient treated with antithyroid drugs. The CDR3 amino acid sequence is: CASSVGLAGGQQETQYF. The DNA sequence is as follows: TGTGCCAGCAGCGTCGGACTAGCGGGGGGGCAGCAAGAGACCCAGTACTTC.